This TCR beta chain comes out of a study of early T cells in non-severe SARS-CoV-2 infection. In the study overall: Sequencing of unsorted whole blood was done on bulk RNA, leaving chains unpaired. Study outcomes and limitations: Lookups in VDJdb leaned toward anti-spike CD8 responses and missed private and CD4 specificities.

Attachment of unique molecular identifiers to individual cDNA molecules was performed. Using its own MiXCR run on the 5' RACE reads, TCRdb lists one record per CDR3 protein. The sample contains about 49,000 distinct CDR3 sequences, roughly 10% of which appear only once. On this clonotype itself: Its antigen remains unidentified. The conserved final phenylalanine or tryptophan is absent from the CDR3, which likely points to a read error.

J lost 5 bases, V lost 5 bases, and 8 bases had no gene match. The germline V gene has CDR1 MDHEN and CDR2 SYDVKM. The CDR3 is made up of 14 amino acids. The sample was whole blood. The sequence was collected from an adult who was a healthcare worker with PCR-confirmed SARS-CoV-2 infection or an uninfected control (not recorded which). This sequence joins TRBV28 and TRBJ2-5, with 7 bases matching TRBD1. The CDR3 loop reads CASSTTGFWETQYY. As DNA, the CDR3 is TGTGCCAGCAGTACGACAGGGTTTTGGGAGACCCAGTACTAC.